The rows below give T cell receptor beta chains drawn from one sample of a study of blood T cell repertoires in COVID-19. Here immunoSEQ multiplex PCR was the method, and the copy in TCRdb shows in-frame clones only, minus some. The table shows roughly 150,000 clones, with around 90% occurring only once. The sequenced sample was peripheral blood. The receptor set was obtained from an elderly woman with acute or convalescent COVID-19. Each CDR3 is given with its conserved first and last residue. D genes are given only for firm matches. Clone size is shown for a subset of rows, as once, few, many or a class of expanded clone.

size,D,J,V,DNA,CDR3
once,TRBD1,TRBJ1-2,TRBV7-2,TGTGCCAGCACCCGGGCAGGGACAGGTTTTTTTTTCACCTTC,CASTRAGTGFFFTF
.,TRBD2,TRBJ2-5,TRBV3-1/TRBV3-2,TGTGCCAGCAGCCGCTCCCTAGCGGGGGGGAATAAAGAGACCCAGTACTTC,CASSRSLAGGNKETQYF
once,TRBD2,TRBJ2-5,TRBV9,TGTGCCAGCAGCGCGCCGGGACTAGCGGGGGGGCCGGAGACCCAGTACTTC,CASSAPGLAGGPETQYF
once,TRBD1,TRBJ1-1,TRBV7-2,TGTGCCAGCAGCTTAGTACCGGACAGGGAGCCTTTCTTT,CASSLVPDREPFF
.,TRBD1,TRBJ2-7,TRBV5-4,TGTGCCAGCAGCTCTCCAGGGGGCCTTAGCTCCTACGAGCAGTACTTC,CASSSPGGLSSYEQYF
.,TRBD1,TRBJ1-2,TRBV5-1,TGCGCCAGCAGCTTGGTGGGTCAGGGGGATGGCTACACCTTC,CASSLVGQGDGYTF
.,TRBD2,TRBJ2-5,TRBV6-5,TGTGCCACCCGGAGGGCTAGCGGGGGTCAGACCCAGTACTTC,CATRRASGGQTQYF
.,TRBD1,TRBJ1-6,TRBV28,TGTGCCAGCAGTCCGACAGGGTACTCCTATAATTCACCCCTCCACTTT,CASSPTGYSYNSPLHF
.,TRBD1,TRBJ1-6,TRBV6-1,TGTGCCAGCAGTGAAAGCGGCAGGGGGCTCGTCCACTTT,CASSESGRGLVHF
.,.,TRBJ1-1,TRBV12-3/TRBV12-4,TGTGCCAGCAGTTTAGCGACATTTGAAGCTTTCTTT,CASSLATFEAFF
.,TRBD1,TRBJ1-1,TRBV5-1,TGCGCCAGCAGCTTGGCGGGACAGGGGTCCACTGAAGCTTTCTTT,CASSLAGQGSTEAFF
.,TRBD1,TRBJ1-3,TRBV28,TGTGCCAGCAGACAGGGGGCAAGTGACACCATATATTTT,CASRQGASDTIYF
.,TRBD1,TRBJ1-1,TRBV2,TGTGCCAGCAGTGGTCAGACAGGGGTCAACACTGAAGCTTTCTTT,CASSGQTGVNTEAFF
.,TRBD1,TRBJ1-2,TRBV7-9,TGTGCCAGCAGCTTGACAGGGGGCAGTGGCTACACCTTC,CASSLTGGSGYTF
.,.,TRBJ1-5,TRBV19,TGTGCCAGTAGTATAGGCGGGGGATCGAGGCAGCCCCAGCATTTT,CASSIGGGSRQPQHF
once,.,TRBJ1-3,TRBV5-1,TGCGCCAGCGCCCCCTCAGGGCGCTCTGGAAACACCATATATTTT,CASAPSGRSGNTIYF
.,TRBD1,TRBJ1-3,TRBV5-1,TGCGCCAGCAGCTTGGGGCCGACAGGGGGAGGAAACACCATATATTTT,CASSLGPTGGGNTIYF
.,.,TRBJ1-4,TRBV4-2,TGTGCCAGCAGCCAAGGGGCCCGGAGGGAAAAACTGTTTTTT,CASSQGARREKLFF
.,.,TRBJ2-7,TRBV12-3/TRBV12-4,TGTGCCAGCAGTTTAGCCAGCGAGCAGTACTTC,CASSLASEQYF
few,.,TRBJ1-1,TRBV6-4,TGTGCCAGCAGGATCTCACAGGGGAACACTGAAGCTTTCTTT,CASRISQGNTEAFF
.,.,TRBJ1-2,TRBV7-2,TGTGCCAGCACCAGTTTCTATGGCTACACCTTC,CASTSFYGYTF
.,.,TRBJ2-5,TRBV3-1/TRBV3-2,TGTGCCAGCAGCCTGGGGGGGGCCGAAGAGACCCAGTACTTC,CASSLGGAEETQYF
.,.,TRBJ1-1,TRBV30,TGTGCCTGGAGTGTCCCAGGGGAGCGGACTGAAGCTTTCTTT,CAWSVPGERTEAFF
.,TRBD1,TRBJ1-4,TRBV5-4,TGTGCCAGCAGCGTACAGGGGGCGCGGAGTGAAAAACTGTTTTTT,CASSVQGARSEKLFF
.,TRBD1,TRBJ1-2,TRBV7-9,TGTGCCAGCAGCTTGGACAGGGGAGCGGAGGGCTACACCTTC,CASSLDRGAEGYTF
once,.,TRBJ2-3,TRBV9,TGTGCCAGCGGACGGGACTTAACTGGGGATACGCAGTATTTT,CASGRDLTGDTQYF
.,.,TRBJ2-7,TRBV5-1,TGCGCCAGCAGCTTGGGGGGCCACAGTTACGAGCAGTACTTC,CASSLGGHSYEQYF
.,.,TRBJ2-2,TRBV4-2,TGTGCCAGCAGCCCTAGTAGGACCGGGGAGCTGTTTTTT,CASSPSRTGELFF
.,.,TRBJ1-5,TRBV18,TGTGCCAGCTCACCACCGGGTGGGGCGATTAATCAGCCCCAGCATTTT,CASSPPGGAINQPQHF
once,.,TRBJ1-1,TRBV5-1,TGCGCCAGCAGCTCGGGGACACTGAACACTGAAGCTTTCTTT,CASSSGTLNTEAFF
.,.,TRBJ2-1,TRBV7-7,TGTGCTAGCAGCTTGGGGGGGGCGCAGTACAATGAGCAGTTCTTC,CASSLGGAQYNEQFF
few,.,TRBJ2-7,TRBV5-1,TGCGCCAGCAGCCCAACAGCAGGGACCTACGAGCAGTACTTC,CASSPTAGTYEQYF
.,.,TRBJ1-5,TRBV6-6,TGTGCCAGCACCGGGGGTAGCAATCAGCCCCAGCATTTT,CASTGGSNQPQHF
.,.,TRBJ1-3,TRBV2,TGTGCCAGCAGTCTCGGGGGGGCACAAGGAAACACCATATATTTT,CASSLGGAQGNTIYF
.,TRBD1,TRBJ2-3,TRBV7-3,TGTGCCAGCAGCCACCCCCCCGGACAGGGTGCGGATACGCAGTATTTT,CASSHPPGQGADTQYF
.,TRBD1,TRBJ2-5,TRBV5-1,TGCGCCAGCACCTCCTTACCGGGACAGCCGACCCAGTACTTC,CASTSLPGQPTQYF
.,.,TRBJ1-2,TRBV3-1/TRBV3-2,TGTGCCAGCAGCCAACGGACAGCCGCTTGGGACTATGGCTACACCTTC,CASSQRTAAWDYGYTF
.,.,TRBJ1-1,TRBV7-3,TGTGCCAGCAGCTTGACAGCAAACACTGAAGCTTTCTTT,CASSLTANTEAFF
.,TRBD2,TRBJ2-1,TRBV15,TGTGCCACGAATCAGATCGGGACTAGTCGAGAGTATGAGCAGTTCTTC,CATNQIGTSREYEQFF
.,TRBD2,TRBJ2-1,TRBV11-3,TGTGCCAGCAGCTTACTAGCGGGGAGGGGCAATGAGCAGTTCTTC,CASSLLAGRGNEQFF
.,TRBD1,TRBJ1-1,TRBV30,TGTGCCTGGGGGGACAGCTGGGCCAATGGAGCTTTCTTT,CAWGDSWANGAFF